The clone carrying this TCR beta chain was found a few times. This specimen comes from a study of blood T cell repertoires in COVID-19. Study in general: Researchers got acute and convalescent COVID-19 samples from the United States, Italy and Spain. T cells, B-cell-depleted T cells, or PBMCs provided the cDNA or gDNA that served as material.

Germline assignment: CDR1 GTSNPN and CDR2 SVGIG (reference sequence). This CDR3 has 12 residues. The V end lost 4 bases, the J end lost 7 bases, and 13 bases lay between the germline ends. Cohort placement rested on clinical history that participants reported themselves. As originally analysed: Estimates of nucleated cell counts were drawn from the amplification of reference gene primers. Assay: immunoSEQ multiplex PCR; the TCRdb copy retains only in-frame clones and omits some. V and J calls and clone size are those listed in that table; D and trimming were worked out from the DNA. The profile shows about 400,000 clones, nearly 90% of them singletons.

The TCR comes from a woman in her twenties or thirties who had recovered from COVID-19. Sequenced input: PBMCs or T cells enriched from blood (not recorded which). The chain uses TRBV30 and TRBJ1-2; D is unresolved. CDR3: CAWTGLAAGYTF. In DNA, the CDR3 is TGTGCCTGGACGGGTCTTGCCGCTGGCTACACCTTC.